Listed below are T cell receptor beta chains from one sample, sequenced in a study of CD8+ T cells in alopecia areata. Assay used: immunoSEQ multiplex PCR; TCRdb lists only in-frame clones, some missing. The table includes about 74,000 clones, 25% to 30% detected once. The specimen was CD8+ T cells sorted from blood, collected at week 4, from a patient treated with tofacitinib. These receptors originate from a human donor with alopecia areata. CDR3s include the opening cysteine and the closing phenylalanine or tryptophan. The order of the fields is D gene, clone size, J gene, V gene, CDR3 DNA, CDR3 protein. A D gene is named only where the DNA matches it firmly. Only some rows state a clone size, as once, few, many or a class for expanded clones.

TRBD2	few	TRBJ2-1	TRBV29-1	TGCAGCGCCCCGAGACTAGCGGCCTACAATGAGCAGTTCTTC	CSAPRLAAYNEQFF
.	few	TRBJ1-5	TRBV30	TGTGCCTGGAGTGTACAAGGGTTGGGTCAGCCCCAGCATTTT	CAWSVQGLGQPQHF
.	.	TRBJ2-5	TRBV29-1	TGCAGCGTGGGACCGGGCGACTTCCAAGAGACCCAGTACTTC	CSVGPGDFQETQYF
.	few	TRBJ2-7	TRBV5-1	TGCGCCAGCAGCTTCGTGCAGGGTGCCTACGAGCAGTACTTC	CASSFVQGAYEQYF
TRBD2	.	TRBJ2-7	TRBV30	TGTGCCTGGAGTGGTAGCGGGAGCTACGAGCAGTACTTC	CAWSGSGSYEQYF
.	few	TRBJ2-2	TRBV29-1	TGCAGCGTGCCTTGGAGACCGAACACCGGGGAGCTGTTTTTT	CSVPWRPNTGELFF
.	.	TRBJ2-2	TRBV30	TGTGCCTGCCATACCGGGACCGGGGAGCTGTTTTTT	CACHTGTGELFF
.	.	TRBJ1-5	TRBV9	TGTGCCAGCAGCCCCACTGTAGGCAGGGGCCAGCCCCAGCATTTT	CASSPTVGRGQPQHF
.	.	TRBJ2-2	TRBV29-1	TGCAGCGCCCCCACGAAGAACACCGGGGAGCTGTTTTTT	CSAPTKNTGELFF
TRBD2	.	TRBJ2-3	TRBV6-5	TGTGCCAGCACCCTGACTAGCGGCACAGATACGCAGTATTTT	CASTLTSGTDTQYF
.	few	TRBJ2-3	TRBV4-1	TGCGCCAGCAGCAAGACAGGGGGGACTAGCGATACGCAGTATTTT	CASSKTGGTSDTQYF
TRBD2	medium-sized	TRBJ2-2	TRBV19	TGTGCCAGTACCCCGTGGGCTAGCGGAGGGACCGGGGAGCTGTTTTTT	CASTPWASGGTGELFF
TRBD1	many	TRBJ1-1	TRBV6-4	TGTGCCAGCAGTGACTCTGGAGGGGGCTCTTTCTTT	CASSDSGGGSFF
TRBD2	.	TRBJ2-1	TRBV19	TGTGCCAGTGCTGATAGCGGGAGCAAGTTCTTC	CASADSGSKFF
.	few	TRBJ2-3	TRBV19	TGTGCCAGTAGTATGCGAACAGATACGCAGTATTTT	CASSMRTDTQYF
.	.	TRBJ2-5	TRBV5-1	TGCGCCAGCCCAGCCCGGACGGGAGAGACCCAGTACTTC	CASPARTGETQYF
TRBD1	.	TRBJ1-2	TRBV7-2	TGTGCCAGCAGCTTACCGTCACAGGGGGCCCTATCCTATGGCTACACCTTC	CASSLPSQGALSYGYTF
TRBD2	.	TRBJ2-7	TRBV29-1	TGCAGCGTTCTTCTAGCGGGAGGGCCCTACGAGCAGTACTTC	CSVLLAGGPYEQYF
TRBD2	few	TRBJ2-2	TRBV29-1	TGCAGCGTCGGGGGGACCGGGGAGCTGTTTTTT	CSVGGTGELFF
TRBD2	.	TRBJ2-5	TRBV29-1	TGCAGCGCGGGAGGGTCGGGGGAGACCCAGTACTTC	CSAGGSGETQYF
TRBD1	.	TRBJ2-7	TRBV10-3	TGTGCCATCAGCGGACGGGACAGCTCCTACGAGCAGTACTTC	CAISGRDSSYEQYF
.	.	TRBJ2-2	TRBV27	TGTGCCAGCAGTTTAATTCCCGGGGAGCTGTTTTTT	CASSLIPGELFF
.	few	TRBJ1-5	TRBV7-9	TGTGCCAGTCGGGCGGCAGGCAATCAGCCCCAGCATTTT	CASRAAGNQPQHF
TRBD2	few	TRBJ2-7	TRBV29-1	TGCAGCGTTGAGGCTAGCGGGAGCTACGAGCAGTACTTC	CSVEASGSYEQYF
TRBD1	.	TRBJ1-2	TRBV13	TGTGCCAGCAGCCCAGGGGGAGGCTATGGCTACACCTTC	CASSPGGGYGYTF
.	.	TRBJ2-2	TRBV29-1	TGCAGCTGGATGCAGGGCGACACCGGGGAGCTGTTTTTT	CSWMQGDTGELFF
TRBD1	few	TRBJ1-2	TRBV13	TGTGCCAGCAGTTCAGGGTCAGGGGGCCATGACTATGGCTACACCTTC	CASSSGSGGHDYGYTF
.	.	TRBJ2-4	TRBV28	TGTGCCAGCAGCCACCCTCCGGGGCTCGACAAAAACATTCAGTACTTC	CASSHPPGLDKNIQYF
.	few	TRBJ1-5	TRBV30	TGTGCCTGGAGTGATAGGGCGAATCAGCCCCAGCATTTT	CAWSDRANQPQHF
.	.	TRBJ2-7	TRBV29-1	TGCAGCGTTGAATTCCCCGGTGTTGGTGAGCAGTACTTC	CSVEFPGVGEQYF
.	few	TRBJ2-1	TRBV29-1	TGCAGCGTTGTATCCAGCAATGAGCAGTTCTTC	CSVVSSNEQFF
TRBD1	few	TRBJ2-7	TRBV29-1	TGCAGCGCCCAGACAGGGCGAAGCTACGAGCAGTACTTC	CSAQTGRSYEQYF
TRBD1	.	TRBJ2-7	TRBV6-5	TGTGCCAGCAGTTTGGGACAGGGTAGTGGATACGAGCAGTACTTC	CASSLGQGSGYEQYF
.	.	TRBJ1-1	TRBV7-2	TGTGCCAGCAGCCTCAAGGTGGAGAACACTGAAGCTTTCTTT	CASSLKVENTEAFF
.	few	TRBJ1-1	TRBV30	TGTGCCTGGCTCGCGGGGCGAGGCACTGAAGCTTTCTTT	CAWLAGRGTEAFF
TRBD2	.	TRBJ2-1	TRBV9	TGTGCCAGCCATCCAGTCGGGGGGTGGGATGAGCAGTTCTTC	CASHPVGGWDEQFF
.	few	TRBJ1-1	TRBV30	TGTGCCTGGGGGGGAGGAACTGAAGCTTTCTTT	CAWGGGTEAFF
.	.	TRBJ1-2	TRBV7-9	TGTGCCAGCAGCTTCGGACAGCTCTACACCTTC	CASSFGQLYTF
TRBD1	.	TRBJ1-5	TRBV23-1	TGCGCCAGCAGTCATGGAGGACAGGGTGGTCAGCCCCAGCATTTT	CASSHGGQGGQPQHF
TRBD2	.	TRBJ2-7	TRBV29-1	TGCAGCGTTGAAGAACCGACTAGCGGGCAGTACGAGCAGTACTTC	CSVEEPTSGQYEQYF
TRBD2	.	TRBJ2-1	TRBV7-9	TGTGCCAGCAGCTCTAGCGGGAGGGGTGATGAGCAGTTCTTC	CASSSSGRGDEQFF
TRBD1	.	TRBJ2-7	TRBV29-1	TGCAGCGGCGGGACAGGGGACCCGTACGAGCAGTACTTC	CSGGTGDPYEQYF
.	.	TRBJ1-2	TRBV9	TGTGCCAGCAGCGGTATGACGCAGAACTATGGCTACACCTTC	CASSGMTQNYGYTF
.	few	TRBJ2-1	TRBV30	TGTGCCTGGAGTGTTCTCAGCGAGATATACAATGAGCAGTTCTTC	CAWSVLSEIYNEQFF
.	few	TRBJ1-1	TRBV4-2	TGTGCCAGCAGCCATCAGGCAGGGAAGAACACTGAAGCTTTCTTT	CASSHQAGKNTEAFF
TRBD1	.	TRBJ1-2	TRBV25-1	TGTGCCAGCAGAGGTAGGACAGGGCCTAACTATGGCTACACCTTC	CASRGRTGPNYGYTF
.	.	TRBJ2-7	TRBV27	TGTGCCAGCAGTCCCCGAGGAAGGTACGGGTACGAGCAGTACTTC	CASSPRGRYGYEQYF
.	few	TRBJ1-2	TRBV29-1	TGCAGCGTTGGCCCTCTTCGGGACTATGGCTACACCTTC	CSVGPLRDYGYTF
TRBD2	.	TRBJ2-7	TRBV7-9	TGTGCCAGCAGCTTAGGATTGGGACTAGCGGGAAACGAGCAGTACTTC	CASSLGLGLAGNEQYF
TRBD2	.	TRBJ2-7	TRBV7-9	TGTGCCAGTAGCGGGTACTCCTACGAGCAGTACTTC	CASSGYSYEQYF
.	.	TRBJ2-7	TRBV5-6	TGTGCCAGCAGCTTAGGGGGGCCCCTTTCCTACGAGCAGTACTTC	CASSLGGPLSYEQYF
.	few	TRBJ1-1	TRBV29-1	TGCAGCGTTGATGAGGGAGACTACACTGAAGCTTTCTTT	CSVDEGDYTEAFF
.	.	TRBJ1-2	TRBV5-1	TGCGCCAGCAGCGAGCTGGGGGTCTCTGGCTACACCTTC	CASSELGVSGYTF
TRBD1	few	TRBJ2-7	TRBV5-1	TGCGCCAGCAGCGGACAGGGAGGCTTCGAGCAGTACTTC	CASSGQGGFEQYF
.	.	TRBJ2-5	TRBV6-1	TGTGCCAGCAGTGAGCTAGACCCAGGAGAGACCCAGTACTTC	CASSELDPGETQYF
.	medium-sized	TRBJ2-2	TRBV27	TGTGCCAGCAGTCTCTGGACCAGGAACGGCGCCGGGGAGCTGTTTTTT	CASSLWTRNGAGELFF